The T cell receptor beta chain described here comes from a study of control samples from healthy donors and cancer patients. The ends lost 3 bases at V and 1 base at J; junction bases unmatched: 3. Germline CDR1 LNHDA, CDR2 SQIVND (reference sequence). The CDR3 covers 15 residues. The data were produced by immunoSEQ multiplex PCR, yet TCRdb's version contains in-frame clones alone and is incomplete. The sample contains fewer than 95,000 clones, about 85% of which appear only once. Specimen: blood. The chain recombines TRBV19 with TRBJ2-3; 8 nucleotides agree with TRBD2. The source is a man aged 30-40 years in good health. The CDR3 protein is CASSISSGGTDTQYF. The CDR3 coding sequence is TGTGCCAGTAGTATTAGTAGCGGGGGCACAGATACGCAGTATTTT.